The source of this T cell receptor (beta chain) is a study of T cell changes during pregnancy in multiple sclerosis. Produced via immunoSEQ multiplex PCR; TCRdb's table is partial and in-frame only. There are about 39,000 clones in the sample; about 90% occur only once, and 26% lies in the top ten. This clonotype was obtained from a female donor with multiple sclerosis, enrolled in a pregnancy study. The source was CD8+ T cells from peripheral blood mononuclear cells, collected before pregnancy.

CDR3 protein: CASSLSAGASSYEQYF. The CDR3, as DNA: TGTGCCAGCAGCTTATCAGCGGGGGCAAGCTCCTACGAGCAGTACTTC. This chain uses TRBV7-9 with TRBJ2-7; 8 nucleotides line up with TRBD2. Trimming took 2 bases from V and 0 from J; bases not matched to a gene: 6. Germline V gene data show CDR1 as SEHNR and CDR2 as FQNEAQ (reference sequence). The CDR3 length is 16 residues.